The 9 T cell receptor beta chains presented below share a single source sample, sequenced in a study of T cells after yellow fever vaccination. In TCRdb, the 5' RACE reads were re-called with MiXCR into one record per CDR3 protein. In the table there are more than 75,000 distinct CDR3 sequences, approximately 9% of which are singletons. The material was CD8+ T cells not binding an NS4B(214-222) dextramer, sorted from PBMCs, obtained about 2 weeks after the first yellow fever vaccination. The source of these receptors is a young man who received the YFV17D yellow fever vaccine.

This clonotype was counted a few times. The V call is TRBV4-3, the J call TRBJ2-7, with a weak D call TRBD1 (6 bases). CDR3 length: 15 residues. The V gene lost 3 bases and the J gene lost 0 bases, with 12 bases spanning the gap. Germline CDR1 is LGHNA and CDR2 is YSLEER. CDR3: CASSQNRVISYEQYF. The CDR3 DNA follows: TGCGCCAGCAGCCAGAACAGGGTTATCTCCTACGAGCAGTACTTC.

A few counts support this clonotype. The chain carries TRBV19 and TRBJ1-5; D is uncertain. V shed 4 bases and J shed 1 base, with 17 bases lying between them. CDR1 and CDR2 (germline): LNHDA, SQIVND (reference sequence). This CDR3 contains 17 residues. CDR3 amino acids: CASSTSSGDRSNQPQHF. The CDR3 region has the DNA TGTGCCAGTAGTACCTCATCGGGAGATAGGAGCAATCAGCCCCAGCATTTT.

The V and J genes are TRBV27 and TRBJ2-6; no reliable D call. This CDR3 is 15 amino acids long. Germline lookup yields CDR1 MNHEY and CDR2 SMNVEV (reference sequence). V was shortened by 5 bases and J by 0 bases, with 8 bases between the two germline ends. The CDR3 region is CASSPIYSGANVLTF. The CDR3 nucleotides read TGTGCCAGCAGTCCCATATACTCTGGGGCCAACGTCCTGACTTTC.

This chain joins TRBV27 and TRBJ2-1; TRBD1 matches at 9 bases. The CDR3 has 14 amino acids. V was clipped by 6 bases and J by 6 bases; unmatched bases: 6. Germline-derived CDR1 and CDR2 are MNHEY and SMNVEV (reference sequence). The chain's CDR3 is CASRPGQGFNEQFF. In DNA, the CDR3 is TGTGCCAGCAGACCGGGACAGGGATTCAATGAGCAGTTCTTC.

The rearrangement uses TRBV5-4 and TRBJ2-3; 7 bases agree with TRBD2. CDR1 and CDR2 from the germline V gene are SGHNT and YYREEE (reference sequence). With V trimmed by 7 bases and J by 4 bases, 9 bases remained unmatched. CDR3 length equals 14 residues. This CDR3 reads CASFTSEEPDTQYF. CDR3 in DNA: TGTGCCAGCTTCACTAGCGAAGAACCAGATACGCAGTATTTT.

DNA of the CDR3: TGTGCCAGTAGTACAGGGGTGGTCACCGGGGAGCTGTTTTTT. Translating it yields CASSTGVVTGELFF. V gene TRBV19 combines with J gene TRBJ2-2, with TRBD1 as a possible D gene (6 bases). With 4 bases removed from V and 4 bases from J, the gap between germline ends came to 10 bases. There are 14 residues in the CDR3. Germline V CDR1 and CDR2: LNHDA, SQIVND (reference sequence).

This clonotype has a count of ten or more. The chain links TRBV4-3 to TRBJ2-7; 8 bases map to TRBD1. The CDR3 totals 15 residues. The V and J ends lost 1 base and 6 bases, in that order; junction bases with no gene match: 8. In germline, CDR1 is LGHNA, CDR2 YSLEER. CDR3 sequence: CASSQGSWTGPEQYF. The CDR3 DNA reads as TGCGCCAGCAGCCAAGGGTCTTGGACAGGGCCCGAGCAGTACTTC.

There are many counts of this clonotype. The rearrangement uses TRBV2 and TRBJ1-5; tentative D call: TRBD1 (5 bases). V gave up 4 bases and J gave up 2 bases, with 12 bases separating them. In germline, CDR1 is SNHLY, CDR2 FYNNEI. The CDR3 contains 15 residues. CDR3 nucleotide sequence: TGTGCCAGCAGTGGGGACCCAGGAGGCAATCAGCCCCAGCATTTT. Encoded protein: CASSGDPGGNQPQHF.

The chain is built from TRBV27 and TRBJ2-2; D remains ambiguous. The CDR3 is made up of 14 amino acids. The germline gives CDR1 MNHEY, CDR2 SMNVEV (reference sequence). V was trimmed by 3 bases and J by 6 bases, leaving 11 bases between them. The CDR3 region has the DNA TGTGCCAGCAGTTTTCTCGGTACAGCCGGGGAGCTGTTTTTT. It translates to CASSFLGTAGELFF.